This T cell receptor beta chain is from a study of blood T cell repertoires in COVID-19. Authors' methods: Counts of nucleated cells, estimated from reference gene primer amplification, were obtained. The protocol was immunoSEQ multiplex PCR, while the TCRdb copy is restricted to in-frame clones and leaves out a portion. V and J calls and clone size follow that table, whereas D and trimming were derived from the DNA. The data hold about 58,000 clones, with approximately 91% observed a single time. Germline CDR1 reads SGHTA; CDR2 reads FQGNSA. Trimming left V 7 bases short and J 8 bases short, with 14 bases between. The CDR3 consists of 12 residues.

The chain joins TRBV7-2 to TRBJ1-1; the D gene is possibly TRBD1 (6 bases). This receptor was taken from a woman aged 60-70 years with active COVID-19. What was sequenced was peripheral blood. CDR3 bases: TGTGCCAGCACACAGGGAAGAAGAGAAGCTTTCTTT. It translates to CASTQGRREAFF.